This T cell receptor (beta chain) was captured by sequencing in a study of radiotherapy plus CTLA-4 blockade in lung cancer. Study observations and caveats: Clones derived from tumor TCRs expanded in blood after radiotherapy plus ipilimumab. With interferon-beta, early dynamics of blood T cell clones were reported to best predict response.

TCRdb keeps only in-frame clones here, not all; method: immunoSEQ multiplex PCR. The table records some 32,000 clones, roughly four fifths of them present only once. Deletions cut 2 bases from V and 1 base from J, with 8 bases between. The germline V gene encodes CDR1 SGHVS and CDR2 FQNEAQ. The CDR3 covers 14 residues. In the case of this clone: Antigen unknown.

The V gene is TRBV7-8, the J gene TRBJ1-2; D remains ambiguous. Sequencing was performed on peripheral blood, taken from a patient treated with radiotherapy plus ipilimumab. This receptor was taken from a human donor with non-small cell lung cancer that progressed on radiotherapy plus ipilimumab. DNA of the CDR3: TGTGCCAGCAGCTTAAGAGAGATTAACTATGGCTACACCTTC. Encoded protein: CASSLREINYGYTF.